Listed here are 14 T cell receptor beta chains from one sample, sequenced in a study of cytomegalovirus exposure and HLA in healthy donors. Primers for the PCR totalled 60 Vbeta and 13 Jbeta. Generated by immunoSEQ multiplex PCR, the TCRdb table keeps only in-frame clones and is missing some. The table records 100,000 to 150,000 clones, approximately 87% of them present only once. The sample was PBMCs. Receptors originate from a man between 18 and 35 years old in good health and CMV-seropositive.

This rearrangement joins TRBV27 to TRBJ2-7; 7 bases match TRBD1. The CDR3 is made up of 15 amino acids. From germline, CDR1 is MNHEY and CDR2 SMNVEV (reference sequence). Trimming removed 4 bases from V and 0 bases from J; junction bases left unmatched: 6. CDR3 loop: CASSWVAGGSYEQYF. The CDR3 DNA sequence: TGTGCCAGCAGTTGGGTCGCAGGGGGCTCCTACGAGCAGTACTTC.

CDR3 nucleotides: TGCGCCAGCAGTGAGTGGCGGGGGGGCCTTGGAGAGACCCAGTACTTC. Encoded protein: CASSEWRGGLGETQYF. The rearrangement links TRBV10-2 to TRBJ2-5; TRBD2 matches at 9 bases. There are 16 residues in the CDR3. In germline, CDR1 is WSHSY, CDR2 SAAADI. V lost 1 base, J lost 4 bases, and 7 bases stayed unmatched.

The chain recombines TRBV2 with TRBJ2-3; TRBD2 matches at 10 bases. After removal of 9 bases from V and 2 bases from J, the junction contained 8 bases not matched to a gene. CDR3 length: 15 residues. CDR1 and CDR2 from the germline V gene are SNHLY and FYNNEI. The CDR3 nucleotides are TGTGCCAGAAAGACTAGCGGGTTGCCCACAGATACGCAGTATTTT. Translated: CARKTSGLPTDTQYF.

CDR3 nucleotide sequence: TGCGCCAGCAGTGACTTCAGCGGGGGGGCCTATCGACCGTATTTT. This gives the protein CASSDFSGGAYRPYF. J is TRBJ2-3 and V is TRBV10-2, with TRBD2 matching over 10 bases. CDR3 length: 15 amino acids. The trim removed 3 bases at V and 14 bases at J, leaving 14 bases unmatched. From germline, CDR1 is WSHSY and CDR2 SAAADI.

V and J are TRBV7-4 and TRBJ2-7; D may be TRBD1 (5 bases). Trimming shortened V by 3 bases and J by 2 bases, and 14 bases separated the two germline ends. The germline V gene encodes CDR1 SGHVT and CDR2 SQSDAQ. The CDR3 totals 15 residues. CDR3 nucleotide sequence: TGTGCCAGCAGCTTTACAGGTTCCTATGCCTACGAGCAGTACTTC. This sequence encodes CASSFTGSYAYEQYF.

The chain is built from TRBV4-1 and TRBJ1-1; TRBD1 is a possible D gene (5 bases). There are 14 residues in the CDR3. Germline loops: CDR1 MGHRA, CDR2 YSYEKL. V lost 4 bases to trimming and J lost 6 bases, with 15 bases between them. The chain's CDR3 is CASSPGERGSEAFF. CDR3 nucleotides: TGCGCCAGCAGCCCTGGGGAGCGGGGCTCTGAAGCTTTCTTT.

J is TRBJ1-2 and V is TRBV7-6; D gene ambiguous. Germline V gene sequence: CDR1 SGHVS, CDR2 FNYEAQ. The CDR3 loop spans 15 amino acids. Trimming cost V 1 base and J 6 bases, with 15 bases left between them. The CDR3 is CASSLGVDGVDGYTF. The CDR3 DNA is TGTGCCAGCAGCTTAGGAGTGGATGGAGTAGATGGCTACACCTTC.

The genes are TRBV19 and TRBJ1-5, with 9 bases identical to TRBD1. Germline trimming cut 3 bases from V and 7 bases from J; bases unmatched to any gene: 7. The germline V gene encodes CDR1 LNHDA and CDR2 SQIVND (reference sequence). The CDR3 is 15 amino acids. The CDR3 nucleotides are TGTGCCAGTAGTATCGGGGACAGGGTGAGGCAGCCCCAGCATTTT. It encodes CASSIGDRVRQPQHF. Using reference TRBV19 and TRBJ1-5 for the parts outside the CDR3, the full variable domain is DGGITQSPKYLFRKEGQNVTLSCEQNLNHDAMYWYRQDPGQGLRLIYYSQIVNDFQKGDIAEGYSVSREKKESFPLTVTSAQKNPTAFYLCASSIGDRVRQPQHFGDGTRLSIL.

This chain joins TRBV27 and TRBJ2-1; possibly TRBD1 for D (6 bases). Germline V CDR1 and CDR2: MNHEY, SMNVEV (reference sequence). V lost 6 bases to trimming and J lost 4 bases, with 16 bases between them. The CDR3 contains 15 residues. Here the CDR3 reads CASSTPDSAYNEQFF. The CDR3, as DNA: TGTGCCAGCAGCACGCCGGACAGTGCGTACAATGAGCAGTTCTTC.

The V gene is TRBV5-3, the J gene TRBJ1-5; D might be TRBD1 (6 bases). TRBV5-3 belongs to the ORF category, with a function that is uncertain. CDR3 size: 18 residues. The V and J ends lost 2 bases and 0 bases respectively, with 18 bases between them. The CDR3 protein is CARSFRRAGERSNQPQHF. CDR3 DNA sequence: TGTGCCAGAAGCTTTAGGCGGGCAGGGGAACGTAGCAATCAGCCCCAGCATTTT.

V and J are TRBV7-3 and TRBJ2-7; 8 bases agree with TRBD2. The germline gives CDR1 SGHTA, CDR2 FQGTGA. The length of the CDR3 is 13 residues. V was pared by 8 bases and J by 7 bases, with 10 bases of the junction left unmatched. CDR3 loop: CASSLAGPGEQYF. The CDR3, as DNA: TGTGCCAGCTCATTAGCGGGGCCCGGGGAGCAGTACTTC.

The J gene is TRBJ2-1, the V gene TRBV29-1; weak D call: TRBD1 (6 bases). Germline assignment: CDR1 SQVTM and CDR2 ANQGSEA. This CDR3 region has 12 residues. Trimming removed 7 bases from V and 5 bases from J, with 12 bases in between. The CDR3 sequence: CSAPGQDNEQFF. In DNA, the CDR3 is TGCAGCGCCCCGGGACAAGACAATGAGCAGTTCTTC.

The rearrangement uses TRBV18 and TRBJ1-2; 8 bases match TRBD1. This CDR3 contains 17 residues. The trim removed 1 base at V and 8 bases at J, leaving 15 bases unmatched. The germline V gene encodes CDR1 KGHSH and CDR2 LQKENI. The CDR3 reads CASSPRQGDRGSGGYTF. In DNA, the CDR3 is TGTGCCAGCTCACCACGGCAAGGCGACAGGGGATCAGGCGGCTACACCTTC.

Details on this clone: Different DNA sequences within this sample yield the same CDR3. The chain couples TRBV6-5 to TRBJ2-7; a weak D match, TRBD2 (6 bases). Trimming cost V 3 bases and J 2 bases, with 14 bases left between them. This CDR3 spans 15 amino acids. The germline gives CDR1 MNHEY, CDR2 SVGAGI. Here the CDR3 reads CASSYRPWEAYEQYF. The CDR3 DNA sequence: TGTGCCAGCAGTTATAGGCCGTGGGAGGCCTACGAGCAGTACTTC.